This TCR beta chain was identified during a study of blood T cell repertoires in COVID-19. About the study: Sites in the United States, Italy and Spain provided acute and convalescent COVID-19 samples. T cells, B-cell-depleted T cells, or PBMCs supplied cDNA or gDNA.

Germline V gene sequence: CDR1 SGHNT, CDR2 YYREEE (reference sequence). Trimming removed 0 bases at V and 0 bases at J, with 7 bases between. The CDR3 has 15 residues. As handled by the study authors: The assay estimated nucleated cells by amplifying reference gene primers. This table comes from immunoSEQ multiplex PCR, and its TCRdb copy is limited to in-frame clones, with some not included. The D gene and trimming were derived from the DNA, and the V and J assignments and clone size from that table. This sample has 25,000 to 40,000 clones, with 85% to 90% found just once. Sequenced: peripheral blood. The chain carries TRBV5-4 and TRBJ2-1, with D unclear. The receptor was isolated from a man between 65 and 79 years old with active COVID-19. In nucleotides, the CDR3 is TGTGCCAGCAGCTTGGGGCAGGTCTCCTACAATGAGCAGTTCTTC. Protein: CASSLGQVSYNEQFF.